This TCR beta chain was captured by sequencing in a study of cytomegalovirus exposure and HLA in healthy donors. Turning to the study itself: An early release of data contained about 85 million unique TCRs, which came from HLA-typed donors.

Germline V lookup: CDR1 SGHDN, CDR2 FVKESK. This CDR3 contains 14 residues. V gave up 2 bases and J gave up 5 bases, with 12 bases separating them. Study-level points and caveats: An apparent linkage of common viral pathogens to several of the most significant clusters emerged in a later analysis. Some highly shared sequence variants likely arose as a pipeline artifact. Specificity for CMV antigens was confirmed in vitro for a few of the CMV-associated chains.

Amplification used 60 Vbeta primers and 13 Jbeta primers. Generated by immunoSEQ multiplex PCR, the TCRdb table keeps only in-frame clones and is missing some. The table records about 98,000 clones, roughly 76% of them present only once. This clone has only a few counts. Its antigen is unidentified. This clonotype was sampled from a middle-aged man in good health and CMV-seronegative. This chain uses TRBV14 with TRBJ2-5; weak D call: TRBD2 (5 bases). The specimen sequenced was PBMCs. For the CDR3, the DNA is TGTGCCAGCAGCCAACTCGGGATGGGGGAGACCCAGTACTTC. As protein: CASSQLGMGETQYF.